A single sample gave rise to the 5 T cell receptor beta chains below, sequenced in a study of cytomegalovirus exposure and HLA in healthy donors. PCR was performed using 60 Vbeta and 13 Jbeta primers. Repertoires were generated with immunoSEQ multiplex PCR, while TCRdb's copy carries only in-frame clones and drops some. The table includes over 100,000 clones, around four fifths detected once. The sample comprised PBMCs. The receptor source for this set is a male donor in good health and CMV-seronegative.

V is TRBV25-1 and J is TRBJ2-3; 15 nucleotides line up with TRBD2. CDR1 and CDR2 from the germline V gene are MGHDK and SYGVNS. V was clipped by 2 bases and J by 4 bases; unmatched bases: 4. The CDR3 is 17 residues long. CDR3 amino acids: CASSEGRTSGRADTQYF. The CDR3 DNA reads as TGTGCCAGCAGTGAAGGTAGGACTAGCGGGAGGGCAGATACGCAGTATTTT. The full variable domain, in which reference TRBV25-1 and TRBJ2-3 provide the parts outside the CDR3, is EADIYQTPRYLVIGTGKKITLECSQTMGHDKMYWYQQDPGMELHLIHYSYGVNSTEKGDLSSESTVSRIRTEHFPLTLESARPSHTSQYLCASSEGRTSGRADTQYFGPGTRLTVL.

This rearrangement joins TRBV7-9 to TRBJ2-7; possible D gene TRBD1, 5 bases. The length of the CDR3 is 15 residues. Germline V gives CDR1 SEHNR, CDR2 FQNEAQ (reference sequence). Trimming cost V 6 bases and J 0 bases, with 15 bases left between them. CDR3 sequence (DNA): TGTGCCAGCAGTCATCAGGACAAGGACTCCTACGAGCAGTACTTC. Translating it yields CASSHQDKDSYEQYF.

V usage is TRBV5-1 and J usage is TRBJ2-5; 14 nucleotides align to TRBD2. Germline V gene sequence: CDR1 SGHRS, CDR2 YFSETQ. CDR3 size: 17 residues. Trimming removed 3 bases from V and 2 bases from J; junction bases left unmatched: 6. The CDR3 coding sequence is TGCGCCAGCAGCTGGGGGACTAGCGGGGGTCCACAAGAGACCCAGTACTTC. Translation: CASSWGTSGGPQETQYF.

This chain uses TRBV6-6 with TRBJ1-2, with 7 bases lining up with TRBD1. Germline CDR1 is MNHNY and CDR2 is SVGAGI (reference sequence). J gave up 7 bases and V 5 bases, and 7 bases lay outside the gene matches. This CDR3 spans 13 amino acids. This CDR3 reads CASSGQVGRGYTF. In nucleotides, the CDR3 is TGTGCCAGCAGTGGACAGGTCGGTCGTGGCTACACCTTC.

The chain links TRBV2 to TRBJ2-1, with D perhaps TRBD2 (5 bases). Trimming left V 5 bases short and J 6 bases short, with 8 bases between. Germline V gene sequence: CDR1 SNHLY, CDR2 FYNNEI. The CDR3 runs 12 residues. DNA of the CDR3: TGTGCCAGCAGTTATACTAGCAATGAGCAGTTCTTC. It translates to CASSYTSNEQFF.